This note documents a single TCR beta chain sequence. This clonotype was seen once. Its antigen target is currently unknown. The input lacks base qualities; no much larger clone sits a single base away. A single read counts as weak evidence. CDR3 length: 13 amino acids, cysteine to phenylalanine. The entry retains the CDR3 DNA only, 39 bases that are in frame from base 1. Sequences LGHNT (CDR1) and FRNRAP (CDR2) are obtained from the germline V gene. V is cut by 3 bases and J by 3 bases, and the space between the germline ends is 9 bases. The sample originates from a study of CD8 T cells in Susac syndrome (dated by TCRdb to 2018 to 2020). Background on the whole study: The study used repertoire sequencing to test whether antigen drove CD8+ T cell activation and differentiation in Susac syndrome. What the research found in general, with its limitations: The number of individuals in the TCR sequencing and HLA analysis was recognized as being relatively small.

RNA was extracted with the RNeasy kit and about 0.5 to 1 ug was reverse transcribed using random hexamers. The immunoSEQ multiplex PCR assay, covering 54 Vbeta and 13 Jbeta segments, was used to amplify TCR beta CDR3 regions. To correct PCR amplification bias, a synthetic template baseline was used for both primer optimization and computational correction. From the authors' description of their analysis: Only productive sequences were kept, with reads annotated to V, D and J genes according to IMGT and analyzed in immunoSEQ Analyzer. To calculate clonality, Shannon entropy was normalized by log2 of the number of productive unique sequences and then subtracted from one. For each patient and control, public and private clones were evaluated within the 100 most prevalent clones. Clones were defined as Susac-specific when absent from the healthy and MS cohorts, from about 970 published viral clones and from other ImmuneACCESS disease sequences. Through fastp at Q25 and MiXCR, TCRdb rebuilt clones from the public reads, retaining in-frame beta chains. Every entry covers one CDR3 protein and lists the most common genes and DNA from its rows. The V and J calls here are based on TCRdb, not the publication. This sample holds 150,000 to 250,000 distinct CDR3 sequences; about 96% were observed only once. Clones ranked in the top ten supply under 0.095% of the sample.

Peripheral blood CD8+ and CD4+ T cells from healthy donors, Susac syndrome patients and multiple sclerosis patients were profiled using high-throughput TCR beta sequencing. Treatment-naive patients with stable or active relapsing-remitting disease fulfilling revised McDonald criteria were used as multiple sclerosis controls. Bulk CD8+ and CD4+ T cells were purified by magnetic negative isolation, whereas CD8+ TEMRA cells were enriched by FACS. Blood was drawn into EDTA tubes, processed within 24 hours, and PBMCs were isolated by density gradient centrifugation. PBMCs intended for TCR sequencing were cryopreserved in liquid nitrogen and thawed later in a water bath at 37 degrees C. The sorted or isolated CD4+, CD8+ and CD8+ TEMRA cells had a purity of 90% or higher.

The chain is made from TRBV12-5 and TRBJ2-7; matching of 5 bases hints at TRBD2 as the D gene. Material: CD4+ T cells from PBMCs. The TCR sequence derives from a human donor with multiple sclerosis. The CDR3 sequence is CASGFSGFYEQYF. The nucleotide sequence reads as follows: TGTGCTAGTGGTTTCTCGGGGTTCTACGAGCAGTACTTC.